This is a list of T cell receptor beta chains from one sample in a study of regulatory T cells in long-lasting Graves disease. Each CDR3 protein is one row after TCRdb ran MiXCR on the multiplex PCR reads. Among over 500,000 distinct CDR3 sequences listed, about 16% were seen once. These records were also assigned to another study, of T cells in Graves' hyperthyroidism and ophthalmopathy.

The specimen comprised peripheral blood mononuclear cells (PBMCs), sampled at new diagnosis, from a patient treated with antithyroid drugs. These receptors came from a man aged 18 to 29 with Graves disease. Each CDR3 is given with its conserved first and last residue. A D gene is named only where the DNA matches it firmly. Only part of the rows carry a size: once, few, many, or a class if the clone is expanded.

>TRBJ1-1|TRBV19|-|many|15
CASSIGGGGTTEAFF
TGTGCCAGTAGTATAGGAGGCGGGGGGACCACTGAAGCTTTCTTT
>TRBJ1-5|TRBV10-3|-|few|16
CAISESGGGGNQPQHF
TGTGCCATCAGTGAGTCGGGTGGGGGTGGCAATCAGCCCCAGCATTTT
>TRBJ2-1|TRBV11-3|-|many|15
CASSLGTALGNEQFF
TGTGCCAGCAGCTTAGGGACAGCGTTGGGCAATGAGCAGTTCTTC
>TRBJ1-6|TRBV6-1|TRBD1|-|16
CASSEGLRGNNSPLHF
TGTGCCAGCAGTGAAGGCCTCAGGGGGAATAATTCACCCCTCCACTTT
>TRBJ2-7|TRBV6-1|TRBD2|many|14
CASQPAGGSYEQYF
TGTGCCAGCCAGCCCGCGGGAGGGTCCTACGAGCAGTACTTC
>TRBJ2-1|TRBV5-1|-|-|17
CASSLAVSGYLGNEQFF
TGCGCCAGCAGCTTGGCCGTGAGCGGGTATCTCGGCAATGAGCAGTTCTTC
>TRBJ2-7|TRBV20-1|TRBD1|many|14
CSASSDRVSIEQYF
TGCAGTGCTAGTAGTGACAGGGTCTCCATCGAGCAGTACTTC
>TRBJ2-5|TRBV28|TRBD1|many|13
CASSSTGWKTQYF
TGTGCCAGCAGTTCGACAGGGTGGAAGACCCAGTACTTC
>TRBJ1-1|TRBV5-1|-|many|13
CASSADTNTEAFF
TGCGCCAGCAGCGCGGACACGAACACTGAAGCTTTCTTT
>TRBJ1-1|TRBV12-3/TRBV12-4|-|many|14
CASISDGIGTEAFF
TGTGCCAGCATTTCCGACGGCATAGGAACCGAAGCTTTCTTT
>TRBJ1-1|TRBV7-9|-|-|16
CASSPPRGTSEYKAFF
TGTGCCAGCAGCCCCCCCCGGGGAACGTCCGAGTATAAAGCTTTCTTT
>TRBJ2-1|TRBV6-2/TRBV6-3|TRBD2|many|15
CASSWLREADNEQFF
TGTGCCAGCAGTTGGTTGCGGGAGGCCGACAATGAGCAGTTCTTC
>TRBJ1-3|TRBV9|-|few|15
CASSVGGISGNTIYF
TGTGCCAGCAGCGTAGGAGGGATCTCTGGAAACACCATATATTTT
>TRBJ2-3|TRBV27|TRBD2|many|16
CASSLRLTSSTDTQYF
TGTGCCAGCAGTTTGCGCCTGACTAGCAGCACAGATACGCAGTATTTT
>TRBJ2-7|TRBV9|-|many|15
CASSPSPDWAYEQYF
TGTGCCAGCAGCCCCTCCCCCGACTGGGCATACGAGCAGTACTTC
>TRBJ2-1|TRBV12-3/TRBV12-4|TRBD2|few|14
CASSPGLAGTEQFF
TGTGCCAGCAGTCCGGGACTAGCGGGGACTGAGCAGTTCTTC
>TRBJ1-1|TRBV28|-|many|11
CASSTPGGAFF
TGTGCCAGCAGTACCCCTGGGGGAGCTTTCTTT
>TRBJ2-3|TRBV27|-|few|14
CASRRLGSTDTQYF
TGTGCCAGCAGGCGACTCGGGAGCACAGATACGCAGTATTTT
>TRBJ2-7|TRBV11-2|TRBD1|-|14
CASRSGTGVYEQYF
TGTGCCAGCAGGTCTGGGACAGGGGTTTACGAGCAGTACTTC
>TRBJ1-1|TRBV5-1|TRBD1|-|17
CASSLGQGGRVYTEAFF
TGCGCCAGCAGCTTGGGCCAGGGGGGGAGGGTGTACACTGAAGCTTTCTTT
>TRBJ1-4|TRBV3-1|TRBD1|many|14
CASSHGTGRTELFF
TGTGCCAGCAGCCACGGGACAGGTCGAACAGAACTGTTTTTT
>TRBJ1-1|TRBV5-5|-|few|16
CASSLGIGLAGTEAFF
TGTGCCAGCAGCTTGGGCATCGGTTTGGCGGGCACTGAAGCTTTCTTT
>TRBJ2-3|TRBV7-3|-|few|16
CAGSLTGGGSTDTQYF
TGTGCCGGCAGCTTAACTGGGGGCGGCAGCACAGATACGCAGTATTTT
>TRBJ2-4|TRBV28|TRBD2|-|23
CASSFIFGGLAGGPPLVKNIQYF
TGTGCCAGCAGTTTTATCTTTGGGGGACTAGCGGGAGGGCCTCCTCTAGTCAAAAACATTCAGTACTTC
>TRBJ1-1|TRBV30|TRBD1|many|13
CAWSLTGATEAFF
TGTGCCTGGAGTCTTACAGGGGCCACTGAAGCTTTCTTT
>TRBJ2-7|TRBV5-1|-|many|14
CASSLGGSTYEQYF
TGCGCCAGCAGCTTGGGTGGCAGCACTTACGAGCAGTACTTC